The source of this TCR beta chain is a study of cytomegalovirus exposure and HLA in healthy donors. Study-wide context: Findings of an earlier analysis included about 100 million unique TCR beta sequences from 180 million or so T cells. Overall study results and limits: Relative to the approximately 660-donor mean, N-insertions were reportedly fewer in an Asian-associated ancestry cluster in a later analysis. A later analysis showed HLA-associated TCR beta chains outstripping equally common others in clonal expansion.

PCR used 60 Vbeta primers and 13 Jbeta primers. Sequencing was performed with immunoSEQ multiplex PCR; in TCRdb, only in-frame clones are kept and a portion is missing. The data contain roughly 160,000 clones, 70% to 85% of them singletons. Details on this clone: Its antigen is currently unknown.

Per germline, CDR1 SEHNR and CDR2 FQNEAQ (reference sequence). The CDR3 extends over 18 amino acids. Trimming cost V 1 base and J 8 bases, with 26 bases left between them. Input material: PBMCs. The chain links TRBV7-9 to TRBJ1-2; D is unclear. The TCR comes from a woman aged 30 to 39 in good health and CMV-seronegative. The CDR3 bases are TGTGCCAGCAGCTTAGGGGCCAGCGGCCCCAGCAGTGAAGGAGGCTACACCTTC. Its translation is CASSLGASGPSSEGGYTF. Drawing the rest from reference TRBV7-9 and TRBJ1-2, the complete variable domain is DTGVSQNPRHKITKRGQNVTFRCDPISEHNRLYWYRQTLGQGPEFLTYFQNEAQLEKSRLLSDRFSAERPKGSFSTLEIQRTEQGDSAMYLCASSLGASGPSSEGGYTFGSGTRLTVV.